The subject of this entry is one T cell receptor (beta chain). The repertoire was sequenced with immunoSEQ multiplex PCR; TCRdb's copy has only in-frame clones and lacks some. The top ten hold approximately 1.8% of the sample, which has about 400,000 clones, 80% to 90% seen once. This record comes from a study of blood T cell repertoires in COVID-19. The study recruited people aged roughly 18 to 89 years across approximately 24 US areas. Cohorts were based on clinical histories the participants reported. CDR1 and CDR2 (germline): KGHSH, LQKENI. The V and J ends lost 5 bases and 4 bases respectively, with 8 bases between them. CDR3 size: 13 residues.

The chain recombines TRBV18 with TRBJ1-4; the D is unclear. This TCR was recovered from a man aged 40-49 years in a cohort exposed to, infected with or recovered from COVID-19 (not recorded which). Sequencing used PBMCs or T cells enriched from blood (not recorded which). In DNA form, the CDR3 reads TGTGCCAGCTCATTCCGGAGTAATGAAAAACTGTTTTTT. Translated, it gives CASSFRSNEKLFF.